This TCR beta chain was captured in a study of T cell responses to AZD1222 COVID-19 vaccine. For the study at large: Pooled samples include second doses given at about 4 or 12 weeks.

V shed 0 bases, J shed 6 bases, and the junction held 9 bases outside the gene matches. Germline CDR1 and CDR2: SGHNT and YYREEE (reference sequence). The CDR3 is made up of 15 amino acids. In the case of this clone: Its antigen is not known.

The repertoire was sequenced with immunoSEQ multiplex PCR; TCRdb's copy has only in-frame clones and lacks some. There are about 130,000 clones in the sample; roughly nine tenths occur only once, and under 2% lies in the top ten. Broader study findings: Baseline seropositivity characterized only six AZD1222 recipients. Spike-specific TCR breadth and depth went up after people got two AZD1222 doses.

V gene TRBV5-4 combines with J gene TRBJ2-7; 7 bases agree with TRBD2. The receptor was derived from an adult in good health. The material sequenced was peripheral blood, taken on day 0 of AZD1222 vaccination. The CDR3 DNA is TGTGCCAGCAGCTTGGCGACTCAGGGAGGGCTCGAGCAGTACTTC. Its protein is CASSLATQGGLEQYF.